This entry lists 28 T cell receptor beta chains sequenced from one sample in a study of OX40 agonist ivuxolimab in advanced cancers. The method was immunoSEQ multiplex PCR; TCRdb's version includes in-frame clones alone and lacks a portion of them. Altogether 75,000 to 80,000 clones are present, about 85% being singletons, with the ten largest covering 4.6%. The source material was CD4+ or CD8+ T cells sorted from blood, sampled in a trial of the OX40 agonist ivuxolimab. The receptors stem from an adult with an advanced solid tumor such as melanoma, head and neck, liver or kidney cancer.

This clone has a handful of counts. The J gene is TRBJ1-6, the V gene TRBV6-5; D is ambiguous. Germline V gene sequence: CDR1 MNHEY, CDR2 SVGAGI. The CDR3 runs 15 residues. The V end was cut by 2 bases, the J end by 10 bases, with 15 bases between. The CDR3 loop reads CASSYEDGRGSPLHF. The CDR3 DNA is TGTGCCAGCAGTTACGAGGACGGACGAGGCTCACCCCTCCACTTT.

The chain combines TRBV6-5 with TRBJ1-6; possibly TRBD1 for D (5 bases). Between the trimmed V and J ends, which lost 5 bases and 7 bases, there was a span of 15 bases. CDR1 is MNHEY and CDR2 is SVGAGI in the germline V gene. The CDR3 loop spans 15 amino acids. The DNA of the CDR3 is TGTGCCAGCAGTAGCGCGAGGGGCTGGAATTCACCCCTCCACTTT. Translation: CASSSARGWNSPLHF.

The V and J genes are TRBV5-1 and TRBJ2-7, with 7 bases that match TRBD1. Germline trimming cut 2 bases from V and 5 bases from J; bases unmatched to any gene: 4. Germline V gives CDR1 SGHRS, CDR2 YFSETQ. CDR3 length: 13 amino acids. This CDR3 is CASSFPGGHEQYF. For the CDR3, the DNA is TGCGCCAGCAGCTTCCCAGGGGGTCACGAGCAGTACTTC.

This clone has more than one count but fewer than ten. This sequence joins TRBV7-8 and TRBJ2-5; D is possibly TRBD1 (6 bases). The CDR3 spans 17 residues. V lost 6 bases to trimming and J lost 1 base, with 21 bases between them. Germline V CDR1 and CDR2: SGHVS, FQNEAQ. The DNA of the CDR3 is TGTGCCAGCAGACTGACCTCGCCCGGACAGCTCCAAGAGACCCAGTACTTC. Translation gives CASRLTSPGQLQETQYF.

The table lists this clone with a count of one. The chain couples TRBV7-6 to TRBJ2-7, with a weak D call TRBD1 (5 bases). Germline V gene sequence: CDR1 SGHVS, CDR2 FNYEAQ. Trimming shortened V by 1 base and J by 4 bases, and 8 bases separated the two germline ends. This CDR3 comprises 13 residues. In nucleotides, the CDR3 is TGTGCCAGCAGCTTAGGGCGACAGTACGAGCAGTACTTC. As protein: CASSLGRQYEQYF.

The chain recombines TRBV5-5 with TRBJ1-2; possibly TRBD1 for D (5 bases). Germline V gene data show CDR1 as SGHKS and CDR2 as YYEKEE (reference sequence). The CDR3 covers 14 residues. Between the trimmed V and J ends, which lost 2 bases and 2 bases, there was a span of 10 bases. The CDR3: CASSLAAGNYGYTF. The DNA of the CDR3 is TGTGCCAGCAGCTTAGCGGCAGGGAACTATGGCTACACCTTC.

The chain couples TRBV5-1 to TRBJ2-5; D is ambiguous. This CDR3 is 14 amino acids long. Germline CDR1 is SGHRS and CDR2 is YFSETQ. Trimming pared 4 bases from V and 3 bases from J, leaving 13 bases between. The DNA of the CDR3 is TGCGCCAGCAGCCTCACCCCGGAAAAAGAGACCCAGTACTTC. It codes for CASSLTPEKETQYF.

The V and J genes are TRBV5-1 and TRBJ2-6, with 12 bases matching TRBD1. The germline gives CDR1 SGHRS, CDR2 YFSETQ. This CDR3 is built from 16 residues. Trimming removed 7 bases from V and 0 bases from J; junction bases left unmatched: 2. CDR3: CASGTGGPSGANVLTF. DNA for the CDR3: TGCGCCAGCGGGACAGGGGGCCCCTCTGGGGCCAACGTCCTGACTTTC.

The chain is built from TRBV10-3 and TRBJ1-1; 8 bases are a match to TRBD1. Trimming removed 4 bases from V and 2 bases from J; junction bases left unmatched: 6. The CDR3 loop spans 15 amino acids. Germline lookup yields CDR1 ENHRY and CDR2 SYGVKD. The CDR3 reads CAISVSGQVNTEAFF. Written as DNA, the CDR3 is TGTGCCATCAGTGTATCGGGACAGGTCAACACTGAAGCTTTCTTT.

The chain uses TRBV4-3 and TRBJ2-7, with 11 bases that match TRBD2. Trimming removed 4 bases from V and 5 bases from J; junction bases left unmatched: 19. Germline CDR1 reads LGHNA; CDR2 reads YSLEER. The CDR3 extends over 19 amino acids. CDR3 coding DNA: TGCGCCAGCAGCCGCGAGGGAACTAGCGGGAGTCCCGTCGGTAACGAGCAGTACTTC. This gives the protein CASSREGTSGSPVGNEQYF.

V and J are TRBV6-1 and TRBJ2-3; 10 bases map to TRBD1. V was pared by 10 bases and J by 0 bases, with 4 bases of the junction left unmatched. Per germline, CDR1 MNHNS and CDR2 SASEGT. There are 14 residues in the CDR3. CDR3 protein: CATRDRGSTDTQYF. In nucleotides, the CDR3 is TGTGCCACCCGGGACAGGGGAAGCACAGATACGCAGTATTTT.

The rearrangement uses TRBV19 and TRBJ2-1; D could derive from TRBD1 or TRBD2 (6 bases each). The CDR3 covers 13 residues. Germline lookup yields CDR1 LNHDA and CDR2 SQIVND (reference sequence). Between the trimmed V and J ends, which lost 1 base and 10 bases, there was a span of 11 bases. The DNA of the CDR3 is TGTGCCAGTAGTATAGGGGGGGCTGGGGAGCAGTTCTTC. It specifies CASSIGGAGEQFF.

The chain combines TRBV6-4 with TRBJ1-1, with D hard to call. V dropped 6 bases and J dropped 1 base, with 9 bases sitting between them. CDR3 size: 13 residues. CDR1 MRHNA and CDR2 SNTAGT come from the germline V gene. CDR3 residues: CASSHTENTEAFF. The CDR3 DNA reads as TGTGCCAGCAGCCACACAGAGAACACTGAAGCTTTCTTT.

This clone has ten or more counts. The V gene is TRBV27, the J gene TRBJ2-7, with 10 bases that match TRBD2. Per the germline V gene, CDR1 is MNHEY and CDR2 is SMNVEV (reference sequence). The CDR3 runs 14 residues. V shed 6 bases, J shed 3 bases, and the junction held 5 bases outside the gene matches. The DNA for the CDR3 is TGTGCCAGCAGCCTTAGCGGGAGGCTCTACGAGCAGTACTTC. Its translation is CASSLSGRLYEQYF.

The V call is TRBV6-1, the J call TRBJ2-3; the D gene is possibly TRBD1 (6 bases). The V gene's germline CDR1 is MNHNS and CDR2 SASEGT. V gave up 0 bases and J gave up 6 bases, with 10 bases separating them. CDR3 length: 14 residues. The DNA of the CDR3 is TGTGCCAGCAGTGAAGCGAGAGGACAGGATACGCAGTATTTT. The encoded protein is CASSEARGQDTQYF.

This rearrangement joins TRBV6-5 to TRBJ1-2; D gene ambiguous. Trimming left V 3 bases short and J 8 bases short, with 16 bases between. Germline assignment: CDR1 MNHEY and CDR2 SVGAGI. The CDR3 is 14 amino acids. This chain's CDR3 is CASSYFRGGRGYTF. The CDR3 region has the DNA TGTGCCAGCAGTTATTTTCGAGGTGGCAGAGGCTACACCTTC.

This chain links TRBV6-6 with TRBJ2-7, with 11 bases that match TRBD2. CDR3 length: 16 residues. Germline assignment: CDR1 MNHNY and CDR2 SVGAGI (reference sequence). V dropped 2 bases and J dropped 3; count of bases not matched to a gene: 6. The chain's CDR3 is CASSYGSGGEGYEQYF. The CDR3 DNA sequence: TGTGCCAGCAGTTACGGTAGCGGGGGGGAGGGCTACGAGCAGTACTTC.

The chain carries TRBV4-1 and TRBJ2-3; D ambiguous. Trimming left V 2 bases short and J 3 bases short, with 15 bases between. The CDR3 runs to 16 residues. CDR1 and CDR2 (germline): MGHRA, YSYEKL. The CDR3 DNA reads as TGCGCCAGCAGCCAATCTGGTGTGGTTCGGACAGATACGCAGTATTTT. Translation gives CASSQSGVVRTDTQYF.

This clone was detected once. CDR3 sequence: CASSVARARLDEQFF. In DNA form, the CDR3 reads TGTGCCAGCAGCGTAGCCAGGGCACGGTTGGATGAGCAGTTCTTC. V gene TRBV9 combines with J gene TRBJ2-1; possibly TRBD1 for D (5 bases). Germline V gene lookup returns CDR1 SGDLS and CDR2 YYNGEE. The CDR3 is 15 residues long. Trimming removed 0 bases at V and 8 bases at J, with 15 bases between. The complete variable domain, with remaining parts taken from reference TRBV9 and TRBJ2-1, reads DSGVTQTPKHLITATGQRVTLRCSPRSGDLSVYWYQQSLDQGLQFLIQYYNGEERAKGNILERFSAQQFPDLHSELNLSSLELGDSALYFCASSVARARLDEQFFGPGTRLTVL.

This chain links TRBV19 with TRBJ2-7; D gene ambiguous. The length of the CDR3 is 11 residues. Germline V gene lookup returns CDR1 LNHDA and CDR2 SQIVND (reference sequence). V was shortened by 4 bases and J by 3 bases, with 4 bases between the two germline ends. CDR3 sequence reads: CASSKNYEQYF. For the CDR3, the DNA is TGTGCCAGTAGTAAGAACTACGAGCAGTACTTC. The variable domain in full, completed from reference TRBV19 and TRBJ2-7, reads DGGITQSPKYLFRKEGQNVTLSCEQNLNHDAMYWYRQDPGQGLRLIYYSQIVNDFQKGDIAEGYSVSREKKESFPLTVTSAQKNPTAFYLCASSKNYEQYFGPGTRLTVT.

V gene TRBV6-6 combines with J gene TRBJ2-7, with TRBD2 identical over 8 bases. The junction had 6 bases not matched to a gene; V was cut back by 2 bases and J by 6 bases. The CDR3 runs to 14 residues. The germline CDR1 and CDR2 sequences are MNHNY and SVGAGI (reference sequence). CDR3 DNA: TGTGCCAGCAGTTACGCCGGGGGGGCAAGCGAGCAGTACTTC. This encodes CASSYAGGASEQYF.

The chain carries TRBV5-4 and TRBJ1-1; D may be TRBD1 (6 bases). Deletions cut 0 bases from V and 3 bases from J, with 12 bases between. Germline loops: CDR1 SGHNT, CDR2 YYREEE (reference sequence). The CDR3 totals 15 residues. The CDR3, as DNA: TGTGCCAGCAGCTTGGACTTGACAGGATACACTGAAGCTTTCTTT. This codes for CASSLDLTGYTEAFF.

CDR3 sequence reads: CASSTSGTDTQYF. CDR3 bases: TGCGCCAGCAGCACGAGCGGGACAGATACGCAGTATTTT. The genes are TRBV5-1 and TRBJ2-3; tentatively, D is TRBD2 (6 bases). CDR3 length: 13 amino acids. Between the trimmed V and J ends, which lost 4 bases and 3 bases, there was a span of 9 bases. Germline lookup yields CDR1 SGHRS and CDR2 YFSETQ. The whole variable domain, remainder taken from reference TRBV5-1 and TRBJ2-3, is KAGVTQTPRYLIKTRGQQVTLSCSPISGHRSVSWYQQTPGQGLQFLFEYFSETQRNKGNFPGRFSGRQFSNSRSEMNVSTLELGDSALYLCASSTSGTDTQYFGPGTRLTVL.

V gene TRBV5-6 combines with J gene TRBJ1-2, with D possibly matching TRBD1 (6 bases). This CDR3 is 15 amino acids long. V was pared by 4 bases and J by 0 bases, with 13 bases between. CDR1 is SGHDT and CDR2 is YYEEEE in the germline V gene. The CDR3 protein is CASSPWGASNYGYTF. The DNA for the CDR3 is TGTGCCAGCAGCCCTTGGGGGGCATCTAACTATGGCTACACCTTC. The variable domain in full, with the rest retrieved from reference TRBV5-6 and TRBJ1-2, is DAGVTQSPTHLIKTRGQQVTLRCSPKSGHDTVSWYQQALGQGPQFIFQYYEEEERQRGNFPDRFSGHQFPNYSSELNVNALLLGDSALYLCASSPWGASNYGYTFGSGTRLTVV.

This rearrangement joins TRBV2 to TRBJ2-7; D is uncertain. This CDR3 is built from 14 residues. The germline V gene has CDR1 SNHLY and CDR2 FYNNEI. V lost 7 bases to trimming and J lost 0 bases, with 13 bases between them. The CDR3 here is CASKPGSNSYEQYF. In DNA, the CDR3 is TGTGCCAGCAAACCGGGCTCCAACTCCTACGAGCAGTACTTC.

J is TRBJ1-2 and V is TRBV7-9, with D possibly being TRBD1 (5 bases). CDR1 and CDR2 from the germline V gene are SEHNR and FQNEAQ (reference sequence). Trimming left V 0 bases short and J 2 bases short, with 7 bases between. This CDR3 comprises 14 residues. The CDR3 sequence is CASSLASGNYGYTF. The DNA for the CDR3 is TGTGCCAGCAGCTTAGCTTCAGGGAACTATGGCTACACCTTC.

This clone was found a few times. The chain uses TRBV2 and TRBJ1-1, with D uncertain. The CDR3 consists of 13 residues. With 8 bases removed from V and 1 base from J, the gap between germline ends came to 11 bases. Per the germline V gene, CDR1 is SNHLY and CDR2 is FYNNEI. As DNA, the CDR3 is TGTGCCAGCTCCCAGGACCGGAACACTGAAGCTTTCTTT. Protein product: CASSQDRNTEAFF.

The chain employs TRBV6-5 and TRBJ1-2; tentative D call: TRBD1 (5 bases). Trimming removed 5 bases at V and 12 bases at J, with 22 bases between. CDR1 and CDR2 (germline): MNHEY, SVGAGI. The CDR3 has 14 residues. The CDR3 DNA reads TGTGCCAGCAGTAGTCGGCTGAGACAGAACGAGAACACCTTC. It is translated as CASSSRLRQNENTF.